The 21 T cell receptor beta chains below were found in one sample sequenced in a study of human T cells and chemical hapten exposure. TCRdb passed the RACE reads through MiXCR, listing each CDR3 protein once. The sample has 240,000 or so distinct CDR3 sequences, about 8.1% seen once. The time point is: pre-sensitization, week 0. Treatment specified: therapeutic diphenylcyclopropenone sensitization with weekly scalp DPC. Here the sequenced sample was whole blood, taken in connection with sensitization to the hapten diphenylcyclopropenone (DPC). Receptors originate from a middle-aged woman with alopecia areata. Some clones in this sample may be carry-over from other donors' samples.

The sample holds many counts of this clonotype. The V and J genes are TRBV21-1 and TRBJ2-5; the DNA was not used to check the table's D call, TRBD1. TRBV21-1 is assigned pseudogene status. The CDR3 runs 13 residues. As DNA, the CDR3 is TGTGCCAGCAGCACCGGGACAGAAGAGACCCAGTACTTC. Its protein is CASSTGTEETQYF.

In its sample, this clonotype was seen a few times. The rearrangement joins TRBV6-1 to TRBJ2-1, with 7 bases lining up with TRBD1. This CDR3 spans 15 amino acids. Trimming removed 7 bases from V and 9 bases from J; junction bases left unmatched: 15. In germline, CDR1 is MNHNS, CDR2 SASEGT. As DNA, the CDR3 is TGTGCCAGCACCCCCGGTCGGGACAGCGGAGGTGAGCAGTTCTTC. It specifies CASTPGRDSGGEQFF.

The table lists this clonotype with a few counts. The chain recombines TRBV27 with TRBJ2-7; TRBD1 agrees at 7 bases. Germline CDR1 MNHEY, CDR2 SMNVEV (reference sequence). V lost 6 bases, J lost 7 bases, and 6 bases stayed unmatched. CDR3 length: 12 residues. The CDR3 here is CASRGQSGEQYF. CDR3 in DNA: TGTGCCAGCAGGGGACAGTCGGGGGAGCAGTACTTC.

This clonotype was found a few times. CDR3 nucleotides: TGTGCCAGCAGCCTTACGACCAGGGGACCCAATTCACCCCTCCACTTT. It yields the protein CASSLTTRGPNSPLHF. The chain links TRBV14 to TRBJ1-6; D may be TRBD1 (6 bases). The CDR3 totals 16 residues. Trimming pared 4 bases from V and 7 bases from J, leaving 17 bases between. Germline V gene data show CDR1 as SGHDN and CDR2 as FVKESK.

This clonotype was observed a few times. The chain joins TRBV7-9 to TRBJ2-7, with D hard to call. The CDR3 length is 14 residues. V lost 1 base and J 2 bases, leaving 9 bases between the germline ends. In germline, CDR1 is SEHNR, CDR2 FQNEAQ (reference sequence). CDR3 sequence (DNA): TGTGCCAGCAGCTTAGGCCAGGAGCCCTACGAGCAGTACTTC. Protein product: CASSLGQEPYEQYF. Full variable domain (missing parts from reference TRBV7-9 and TRBJ2-7): DTGVSQNPRHKITKRGQNVTFRCDPISEHNRLYWYRQTLGQGPEFLTYFQNEAQLEKSRLLSDRFSAERPKGSFSTLEIQRTEQGDSAMYLCASSLGQEPYEQYFGPGTRLTVT.

V is TRBV6-5 and J is TRBJ2-7; the D is unclear. The CDR3 is 13 residues long. V lost 7 bases and J 4 bases, leaving 14 bases between the germline ends. Germline V CDR1 and CDR2: MNHEY, SVGAGI. In nucleotides, the CDR3 is TGTGCCAGCACTAATGGACCAGATTACGAGCAGTACTTC. It yields the protein CASTNGPDYEQYF.

This clonotype turned up a few times. The chain carries TRBV4-3 and TRBJ1-4; D unclear. Per germline, CDR1 LGHNA and CDR2 YSLEER. V lost 0 bases to trimming and J lost 7 bases, with 12 bases between them. CDR3 size: 15 residues. The CDR3 region has the DNA TGCGCCAGCAGCCAAGACGCAGTATACTCTGAAAAACTGTTTTTT. Protein product: CASSQDAVYSEKLFF.

The sample holds many counts of this clonotype. The rearrangement links TRBV3-1 to TRBJ1-5; 9 nucleotides line up with TRBD1. V lost 6 bases to trimming and J lost 0 bases; unmatched junction nucleotides: 9. The germline gives CDR1 LGHDT, CDR2 YNNKEL (reference sequence). The CDR3 sequence is 17 residues long. CDR3 residues: CASSPWTGANSNQPQHF. The DNA of the CDR3 is TGTGCCAGCAGTCCCTGGACAGGGGCTAATAGCAATCAGCCCCAGCATTTT.

This clonotype was picked up a small number of times. This rearrangement joins TRBV5-6 to TRBJ1-1; the D gene is possibly TRBD1 (5 bases). V shed 4 bases and J shed 5 bases, with 18 bases lying between them. Germline CDR1 is SGHDT and CDR2 is YYEEEE. The length of the CDR3 is 15 residues. DNA for the CDR3: TGTGCCAGCAGCCTAAGAAACGGGGCCGAAACTGAAGCTTTCTTT. Translation: CASSLRNGAETEAFF.

This clonotype was seen a few times. V and J are TRBV6-2 or TRBV6-3 and TRBJ1-2; D might be TRBD1 (6 bases). The germline V and J ends were trimmed by 5 bases and 6 bases, with 10 bases remaining between them. CDR1 MNHEY and CDR2 SVGEGT come from the germline V gene. The CDR3 is 12 residues long. The chain's CDR3 is CASSPDSHGYTF. The DNA for the CDR3 is TGTGCCAGCAGTCCGGACAGTCATGGCTACACCTTC.

There are a few counts of this clonotype. The chain has TRBV12-3 or TRBV12-4 and TRBJ2-1; 10 bases are a match to TRBD2. This CDR3 has 14 residues. V shed 6 bases and J 7 bases; nucleotides not matched to a gene: 6. The CDR3 loop reads CASRITSGVNEQFF. CDR3 nucleotide sequence: TGTGCCAGCAGAATAACTAGCGGGGTTAATGAGCAGTTCTTC.

The table lists this clonotype with many counts. This chain links TRBV29-1 with TRBJ2-1; 12 nucleotides match TRBD2. This CDR3 contains 15 residues. The V gene's germline CDR1 is SQVTM and CDR2 ANQGSEA. Trimming took 0 bases from V and 9 from J; bases not matched to a gene: 6. The CDR3 loop reads CSVEDRASGRGEQFF. In nucleotides, the CDR3 is TGCAGCGTTGAAGATCGGGCTAGCGGGAGGGGTGAGCAGTTCTTC.

This clonotype was detected a few times. The rearrangement uses TRBV10-3 and TRBJ2-7; possibly TRBD1 or TRBD2 for D (5 bases each). Germline CDR1 ENHRY, CDR2 SYGVKD. CDR3 length: 15 amino acids. The V gene lost 0 bases and the J gene lost 3 bases, with 12 bases spanning the gap. The CDR3, as DNA: TGTGCCATCAGTGAGTCGCAGGGACCGCTCTACGAGCAGTACTTC. Protein product: CAISESQGPLYEQYF.

There are a few counts of this clonotype. The V gene is TRBV28, the J gene TRBJ2-4; perhaps TRBD2 as D (6 bases). Germline-derived CDR1 and CDR2 are MDHEN and SYDVKM. With 9 bases removed from V and 11 bases from J, the gap between germline ends came to 14 bases. The CDR3 is 11 residues long. The CDR3 DNA sequence: TGTGCCAGTCAAGGATGGGGGGTTCAGTACTTC. It is translated as CASQGWGVQYF. The whole variable domain, remainder taken from reference TRBV28 and TRBJ2-4, is DVKVTQSSRYLVKRTGEKVFLECVQDMDHENMFWYRQDPGLGLRLIYFSYDVKMKEKGDIPEGYSVSREKKERFSLILESASTNQTSMYLCASQGWGVQYFGAGTRLSVL.

The chain uses TRBV7-8 and TRBJ1-6; 7 bases agree with TRBD1. Trimming removed 4 bases from V and 6 bases from J; junction bases left unmatched: 12. CDR1 is SGHVS and CDR2 is FQNEAQ in the germline V gene. This CDR3 has 17 amino acids. This CDR3 is CASSSLNLGTANSPLHF. CDR3 nucleotides: TGTGCCAGCAGCTCGTTGAACTTAGGGACAGCTAATTCACCCCTCCACTTT.

The chain recombines TRBV9 with TRBJ2-4; D possibly matches TRBD1 or TRBD2 (6 bases each). CDR1 and CDR2 (germline): SGDLS, YYNGEE. Trimming took 4 bases from V and 4 from J, leaving 15 bases between them. There are 15 residues in the CDR3. The CDR3 sequence is CASSPGVAAKNIQYF. The CDR3 coding sequence is TGTGCCAGCAGCCCAGGGGTAGCGGCGAAAAACATTCAGTACTTC.

This clonotype was counted between two and nine times. The chain combines TRBV6-5 with TRBJ2-2; 12 positions match TRBD2. Trimming removed 7 bases from V and 6 bases from J; junction bases left unmatched: 6. Germline V gene sequence: CDR1 MNHEY, CDR2 SVGAGI. This CDR3 has 15 amino acids. CDR3 nucleotide sequence: TGTGCCAGCAATCGGCTAGCGGGAGGGCCCGGGGAGCTGTTTTTT. Translation gives CASNRLAGGPGELFF.

V usage is TRBV11-2 and J usage is TRBJ2-1, with 10 bases identical to TRBD2. The junction had 11 bases not matched to a gene; V was cut back by 6 bases and J by 6 bases. This CDR3 comprises 16 residues. Germline assignment: CDR1 SGHAT and CDR2 FQNNGV. The CDR3 sequence: CASSSLAGVVSNEQFF. The CDR3 nucleotides are TGTGCCAGCAGTTCTCTAGCGGGAGTGGTTAGCAATGAGCAGTTCTTC.

Comments on this clonotype: The CDR3 end shows no conserved phenylalanine or tryptophan, and so a read error is likely. The chain couples TRBV6-2 or TRBV6-3 to TRBJ2-1, with D uncertain. Trimming stripped 1 base from V and 10 bases from J, with 5 bases between. The CDR3 extends over 11 amino acids. Germline V gene sequence: CDR1 MNHEY, CDR2 SVGEGT. The CDR3 nucleotides read TGTGCCAGCAGTTACTTACGGGAGCAGTTCTCC. Translating gives CASSYLREQFS.

The chain links TRBV29-1 to TRBJ2-5; 8 positions match TRBD1. V lost 5 bases, J lost 5 bases, and 4 bases stayed unmatched. Germline CDR1 is SQVTM and CDR2 is ANQGSEA. This CDR3 comprises 12 residues. The CDR3 coding sequence is TGCAGCGTTCACAGGGGGGAGGAGACCCAGTACTTC. Amino acid sequence: CSVHRGEETQYF.

This clonotype was observed at least ten times. The chain combines TRBV12-3 or TRBV12-4 with TRBJ2-5, with 12 positions matching TRBD2. CDR3 size: 16 residues. V lost 4 bases and J lost 1; bases outside the gene matches: 4. In DNA, the CDR3 is TGTGCCAGCAGTTGGGGACTAGCGGGCGTCCAAGAGACCCAGTACTTC. Its translation: CASSWGLAGVQETQYF.